This T cell receptor (beta chain) was recovered during a study of cytomegalovirus exposure and HLA in healthy donors. Study-level findings and limits: In a later analysis, TCR beta V- and J-gene trimming was associated with a missense DCLRE1C variant. A few CMV-associated chains were confirmed in vitro to be specific for CMV antigens.

The V segment lost 3 bases and the J segment 4 bases; nucleotides outside the gene matches: 5. CDR1 and CDR2 (germline): LNHDA, SQIVND (reference sequence). CDR3 length: 16 residues. The study ran its PCR with 60 Vbeta and 13 Jbeta primers. Original handling: A later analysis counted 65 million to 95 million unique TCR beta chains, around 12 million shared. Using immunoSEQ multiplex PCR, the repertoire was profiled, and TCRdb retains in-frame clones only, with some absent. D and trimming were read from the DNA, whereas the V and J calls and clone size are those reported in that table. The sample has about 150,000 clones, around 72% seen once. This clone was observed a handful of times. Its target is not known.

V and J are TRBV19 and TRBJ2-1, with 11 bases that match TRBD2. The material sequenced was PBMCs. The clonotype was recovered from a man in his forties or fifties in good health and CMV-seronegative. CDR3 coding DNA: TGTGCCAGTAGTATTGGGGGGACTAGCGGATACAATGAGCAGTTCTTC. Its protein is CASSIGGTSGYNEQFF.